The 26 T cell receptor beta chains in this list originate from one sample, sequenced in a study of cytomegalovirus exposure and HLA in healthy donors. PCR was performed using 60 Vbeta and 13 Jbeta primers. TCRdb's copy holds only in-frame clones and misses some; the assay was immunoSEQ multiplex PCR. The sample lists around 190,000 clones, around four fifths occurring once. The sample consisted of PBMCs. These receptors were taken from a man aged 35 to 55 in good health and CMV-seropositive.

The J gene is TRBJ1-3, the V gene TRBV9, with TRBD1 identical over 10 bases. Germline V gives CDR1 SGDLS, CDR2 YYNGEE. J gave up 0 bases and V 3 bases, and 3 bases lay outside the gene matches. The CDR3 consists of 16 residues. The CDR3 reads CASSGDRGGSGNTIYF. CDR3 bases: TGTGCCAGCAGCGGGGACAGGGGAGGCTCTGGAAACACCATATATTTT. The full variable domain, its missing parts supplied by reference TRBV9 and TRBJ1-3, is DSGVTQTPKHLITATGQRVTLRCSPRSGDLSVYWYQQSLDQGLQFLIQYYNGEERAKGNILERFSAQQFPDLHSELNLSSLELGDSALYFCASSGDRGGSGNTIYFGEGSWLTVV.

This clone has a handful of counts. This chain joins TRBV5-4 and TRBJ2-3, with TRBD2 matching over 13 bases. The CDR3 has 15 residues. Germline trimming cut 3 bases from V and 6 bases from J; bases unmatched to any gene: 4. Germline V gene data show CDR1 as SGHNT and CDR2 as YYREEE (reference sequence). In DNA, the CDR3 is TGTGCCAGCAGCTCACCGACTAGCGGGAGGGATACGCAGTATTTT. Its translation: CASSSPTSGRDTQYF. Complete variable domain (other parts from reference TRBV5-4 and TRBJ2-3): ETGVTQSPTHLIKTRGQQVTLRCSSQSGHNTVSWYQQALGQGPQFIFQYYREEENGRGNFPPRFSGLQFPNYSSELNVNALELDDSALYLCASSSPTSGRDTQYFGPGTRLTVL.

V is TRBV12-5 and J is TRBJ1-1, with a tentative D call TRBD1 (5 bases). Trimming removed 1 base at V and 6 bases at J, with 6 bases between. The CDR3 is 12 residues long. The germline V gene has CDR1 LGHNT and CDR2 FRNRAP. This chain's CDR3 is CASGLGGAEAFF. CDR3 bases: TGTGCTAGTGGTTTGGGGGGCGCTGAAGCTTTCTTT.

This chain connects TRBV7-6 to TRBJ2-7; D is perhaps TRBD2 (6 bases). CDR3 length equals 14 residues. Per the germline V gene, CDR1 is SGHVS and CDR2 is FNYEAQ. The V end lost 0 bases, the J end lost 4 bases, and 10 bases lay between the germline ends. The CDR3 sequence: CASSLAIGGYEQYF. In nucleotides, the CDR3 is TGTGCCAGCAGCTTAGCGATCGGGGGATACGAGCAGTACTTC.

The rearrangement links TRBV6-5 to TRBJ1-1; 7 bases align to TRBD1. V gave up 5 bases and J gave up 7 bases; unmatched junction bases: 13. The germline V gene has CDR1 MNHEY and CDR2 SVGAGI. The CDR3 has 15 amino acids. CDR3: CASSPTGTAGGEAFF. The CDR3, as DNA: TGTGCCAGCAGTCCGACCGGGACAGCTGGTGGTGAAGCTTTCTTT.

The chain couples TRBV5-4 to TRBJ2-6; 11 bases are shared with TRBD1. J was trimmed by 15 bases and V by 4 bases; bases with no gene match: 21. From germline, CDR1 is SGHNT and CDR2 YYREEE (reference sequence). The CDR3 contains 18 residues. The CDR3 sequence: CASSPGQTYGQGALGLTF. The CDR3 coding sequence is TGTGCCAGCAGCCCAGGCCAAACTTATGGACAGGGGGCTCTTGGCCTGACTTTC.

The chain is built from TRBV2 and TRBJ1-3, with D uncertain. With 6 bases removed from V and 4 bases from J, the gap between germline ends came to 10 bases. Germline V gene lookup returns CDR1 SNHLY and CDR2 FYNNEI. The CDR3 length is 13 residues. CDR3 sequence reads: CASSFSAGNTIYF. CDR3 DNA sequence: TGTGCCAGCAGCTTTAGCGCCGGAAACACCATATATTTT.

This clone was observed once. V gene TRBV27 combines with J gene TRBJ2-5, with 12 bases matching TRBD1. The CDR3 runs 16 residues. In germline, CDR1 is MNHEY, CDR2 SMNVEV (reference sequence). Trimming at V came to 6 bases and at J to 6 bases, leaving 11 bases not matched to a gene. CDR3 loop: CASSPWGTGGRKTQYF. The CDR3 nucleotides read TGTGCCAGCAGCCCTTGGGGGACAGGGGGCCGAAAGACCCAGTACTTC.

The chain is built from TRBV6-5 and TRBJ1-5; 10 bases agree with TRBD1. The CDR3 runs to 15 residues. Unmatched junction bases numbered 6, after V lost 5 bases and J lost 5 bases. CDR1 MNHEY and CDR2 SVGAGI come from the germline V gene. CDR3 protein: CASSAPTGGDQPQHF. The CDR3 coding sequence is TGTGCCAGCAGTGCCCCGACAGGGGGCGATCAGCCCCAGCATTTT.

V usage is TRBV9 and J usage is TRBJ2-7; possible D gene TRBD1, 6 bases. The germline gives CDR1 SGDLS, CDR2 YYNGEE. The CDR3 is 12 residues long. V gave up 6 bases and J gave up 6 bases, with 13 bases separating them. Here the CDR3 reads CASNTQGGEQYF. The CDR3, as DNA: TGTGCCAGCAACACACAGGGTGGCGAGCAGTACTTC.

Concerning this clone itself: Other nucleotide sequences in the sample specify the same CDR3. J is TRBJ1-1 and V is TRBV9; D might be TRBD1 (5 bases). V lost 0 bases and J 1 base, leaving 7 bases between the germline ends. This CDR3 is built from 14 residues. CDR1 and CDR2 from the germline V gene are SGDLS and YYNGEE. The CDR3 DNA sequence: TGTGCCAGCAGCGTAGGACAGCCGAACACTGAAGCTTTCTTT. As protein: CASSVGQPNTEAFF.

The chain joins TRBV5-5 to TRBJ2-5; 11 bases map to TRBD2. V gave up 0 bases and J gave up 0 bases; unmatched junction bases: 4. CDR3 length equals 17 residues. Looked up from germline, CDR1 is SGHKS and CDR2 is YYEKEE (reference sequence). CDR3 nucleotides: TGTGCCAGCAGCTTGGAACTAGCGGGGGAGTACCAAGAGACCCAGTACTTC. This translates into CASSLELAGEYQETQYF.

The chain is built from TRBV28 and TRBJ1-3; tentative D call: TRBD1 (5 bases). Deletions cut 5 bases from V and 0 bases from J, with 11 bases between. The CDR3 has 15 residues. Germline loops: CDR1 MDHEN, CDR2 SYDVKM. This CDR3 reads CASSGQLLSGNTIYF. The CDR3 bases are TGTGCCAGCAGTGGACAACTCCTCTCTGGAAACACCATATATTTT.

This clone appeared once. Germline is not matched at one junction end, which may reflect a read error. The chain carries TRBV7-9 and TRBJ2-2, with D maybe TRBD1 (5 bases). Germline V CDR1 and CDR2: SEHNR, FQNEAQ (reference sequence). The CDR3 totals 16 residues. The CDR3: CSSSLAQGASGGELFF. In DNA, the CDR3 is TGTTCCAGCAGCTTAGCCCAAGGGGCCTCAGGGGGGGAGCTGTTTTTT.

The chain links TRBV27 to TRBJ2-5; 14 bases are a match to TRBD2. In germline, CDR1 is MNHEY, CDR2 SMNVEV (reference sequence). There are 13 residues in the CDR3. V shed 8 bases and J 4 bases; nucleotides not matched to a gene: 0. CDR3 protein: CASGLAGGETQYF. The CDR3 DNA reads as TGTGCCAGCGGACTAGCGGGAGGAGAGACCCAGTACTTC.

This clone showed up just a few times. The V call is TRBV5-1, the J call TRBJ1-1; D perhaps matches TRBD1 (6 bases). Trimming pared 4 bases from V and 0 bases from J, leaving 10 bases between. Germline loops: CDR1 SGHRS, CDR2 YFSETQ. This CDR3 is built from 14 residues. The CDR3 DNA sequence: TGCGCCAGCAGCCCCCGGGACATGAACACTGAAGCTTTCTTT. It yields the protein CASSPRDMNTEAFF.

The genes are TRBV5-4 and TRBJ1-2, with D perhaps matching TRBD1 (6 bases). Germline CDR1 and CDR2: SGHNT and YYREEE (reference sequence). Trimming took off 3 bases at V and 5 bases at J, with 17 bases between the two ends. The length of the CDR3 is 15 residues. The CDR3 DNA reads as TGTGCCAGCAGCTCGGGACGGGGGAGGGGGTATGGCTACACCTTC. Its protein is CASSSGRGRGYGYTF. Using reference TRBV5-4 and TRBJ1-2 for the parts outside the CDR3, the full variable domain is ETGVTQSPTHLIKTRGQQVTLRCSSQSGHNTVSWYQQALGQGPQFIFQYYREEENGRGNFPPRFSGLQFPNYSSELNVNALELDDSALYLCASSSGRGRGYGYTFGSGTRLTVV.

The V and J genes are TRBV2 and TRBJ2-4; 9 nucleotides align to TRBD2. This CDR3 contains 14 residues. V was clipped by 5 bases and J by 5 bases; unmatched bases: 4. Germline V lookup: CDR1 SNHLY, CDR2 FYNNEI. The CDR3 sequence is CASSLGGRENIQYF. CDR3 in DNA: TGTGCCAGCAGTCTGGGCGGGAGGGAAAACATTCAGTACTTC.

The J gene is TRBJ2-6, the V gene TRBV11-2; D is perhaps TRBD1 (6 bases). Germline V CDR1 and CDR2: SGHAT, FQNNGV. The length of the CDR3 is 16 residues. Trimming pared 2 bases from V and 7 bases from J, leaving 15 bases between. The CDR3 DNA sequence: TGTGCCAGCAGCTTAACCCTCGCAGGGGAAGCCAACGTCCTGACTTTC. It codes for CASSLTLAGEANVLTF. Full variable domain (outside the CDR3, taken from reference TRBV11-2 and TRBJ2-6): EAGVAQSPRYKIIEKRQSVAFWCNPISGHATLYWYQQILGQGPKLLIQFQNNGVVDDSQLPKDRFSAERLKGVDSTLKIQPAKLEDSAVYLCASSLTLAGEANVLTFGAGSRLTVL.

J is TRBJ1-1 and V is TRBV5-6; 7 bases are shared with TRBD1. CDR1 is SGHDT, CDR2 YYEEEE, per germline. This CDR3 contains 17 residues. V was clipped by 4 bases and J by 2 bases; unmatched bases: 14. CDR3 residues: CASSRGQVHKSNTEAFF. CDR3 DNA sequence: TGTGCCAGCAGCCGTGGACAGGTTCACAAATCCAACACTGAAGCTTTCTTT.

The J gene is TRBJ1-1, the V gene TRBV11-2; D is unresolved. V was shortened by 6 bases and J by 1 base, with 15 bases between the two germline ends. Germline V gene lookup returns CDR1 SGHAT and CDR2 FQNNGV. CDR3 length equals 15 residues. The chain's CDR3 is CASSYFGSGNTEAFF. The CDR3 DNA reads TGTGCCAGCAGTTATTTCGGGAGCGGGAACACTGAAGCTTTCTTT.

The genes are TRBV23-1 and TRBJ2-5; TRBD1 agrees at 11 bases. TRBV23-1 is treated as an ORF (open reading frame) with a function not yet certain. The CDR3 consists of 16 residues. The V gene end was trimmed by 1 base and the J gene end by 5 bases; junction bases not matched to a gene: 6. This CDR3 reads CASSQFGTGGLETQYF. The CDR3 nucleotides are TGCGCCAGCAGTCAATTTGGGACAGGGGGTCTGGAGACCCAGTACTTC.

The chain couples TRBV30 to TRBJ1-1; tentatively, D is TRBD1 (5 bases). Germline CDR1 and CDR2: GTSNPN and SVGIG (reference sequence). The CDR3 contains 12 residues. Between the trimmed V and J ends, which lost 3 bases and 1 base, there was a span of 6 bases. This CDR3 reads CAWSRANTEAFF. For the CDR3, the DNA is TGTGCCTGGAGCAGGGCGAACACTGAAGCTTTCTTT.

In nucleotides, the CDR3 is TGTGCCATCAGTGAACCGGGACAAAACACTGAAGCTTTCTTT. Translating gives CAISEPGQNTEAFF. The chain employs TRBV10-3 and TRBJ1-1; possibly TRBD1 for D (6 bases). The germline V and J ends were trimmed by 3 bases and 2 bases, with 10 bases remaining between them. The germline gives CDR1 ENHRY, CDR2 SYGVKD. The CDR3 is 14 amino acids.

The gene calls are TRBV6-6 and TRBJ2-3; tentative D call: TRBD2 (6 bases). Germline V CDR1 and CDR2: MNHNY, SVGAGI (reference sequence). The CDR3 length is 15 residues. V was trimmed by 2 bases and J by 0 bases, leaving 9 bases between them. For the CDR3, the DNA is TGTGCCAGCAGTTACCCTAGCGCTAGCACAGATACGCAGTATTTT. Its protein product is CASSYPSASTDTQYF.

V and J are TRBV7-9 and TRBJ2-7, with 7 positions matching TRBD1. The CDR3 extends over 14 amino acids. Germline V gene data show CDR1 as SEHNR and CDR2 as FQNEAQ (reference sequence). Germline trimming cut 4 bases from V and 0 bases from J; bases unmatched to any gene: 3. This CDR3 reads CASSSGTASYEQYF. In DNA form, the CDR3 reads TGTGCCAGCAGCTCCGGGACAGCCTCCTACGAGCAGTACTTC.